This is a list of T cell receptor beta chains from one sample in a study of PD-1 blockade in classical Hodgkin lymphoma. The method was immunoSEQ multiplex PCR; TCRdb's version includes in-frame clones alone and lacks a portion of them. The data hold fewer than 25,000 clones, with around 70% observed a single time. The material was peripheral blood mononuclear cells (PBMCs), obtained at baseline. Receptor source: a human donor with classical Hodgkin lymphoma. Both conserved end residues are part of each CDR3. The order of the fields is V gene, clone size, D gene, CDR3 length, J gene, CDR3 protein, CDR3 DNA. A D gene is named only where the DNA matches it firmly. A clone size is listed for some rows: how often the clone was seen (once, few, many), or a class if it is expanded.

>TRBV9|few|-|17|TRBJ1-4
CASSSRAGRNSNEKLFF
TGTGCCAGCAGCAGCCGAGCGGGCCGTAACAGCAATGAAAAACTGTTTTTT
>TRBV6-1|-|-|13|TRBJ1-2
CATSDRDFGGYTF
TGTGCCACCAGTGACCGCGACTTTGGTGGCTACACCTTC
>TRBV27|-|TRBD1|16|TRBJ2-7
CASSPGQGTDSYEQYF
TGTGCCAGCAGCCCTGGACAGGGCACCGATTCCTACGAGCAGTACTTC
>TRBV30|few|-|12|TRBJ1-3
CAWSQSRNTIYF
TGTGCCTGGAGTCAGTCCCGAAACACCATATATTTT
>TRBV15|-|-|13|TRBJ1-4
CATSRVGGEKLFF
TGTGCCACCAGCAGAGTGGGGGGAGAAAAACTGTTTTTT
>TRBV29-1|-|-|14|TRBJ2-3
CSVERVAGTDTQYF
TGCAGCGTTGAAAGAGTAGCGGGCACAGATACGCAGTATTTT
>TRBV5-4|-|-|18|TRBJ2-3
CASSFSIRDPFWTDTQYF
TGTGCCAGCAGCTTCTCAATAAGGGACCCTTTTTGGACAGATACGCAGTATTTT
>TRBV6-1|few|-|16|TRBJ1-3
CASSEVGRGSGNTIYF
TGTGCCAGCAGTGAAGTCGGCAGAGGCTCTGGAAACACCATATATTTT
>TRBV18|once|-|13|TRBJ2-1
CASSPPGINEQFF
TGTGCCAGCTCACCACCAGGGATCAATGAGCAGTTCTTC
>TRBV19|-|TRBD2|13|TRBJ2-7
CASREGPKNEQYF
TGTGCCTCCCGGGAGGGGCCAAAAAACGAGCAGTACTTC
>TRBV6-5|-|-|10|TRBJ2-1
CASSNNEQFF
TGTGCCAGCTCCAACAATGAGCAGTTCTTC
>TRBV5-1|-|-|14|TRBJ2-5
CASSFGVRLETQYF
TGCGCCAGCAGCTTTGGGGTACGACTAGAGACCCAGTACTTC
>TRBV5-6|-|TRBD2|16|TRBJ2-3
CASSHRTSGGGDTQYF
TGTGCCAGCAGTCACCGGACTAGCGGGGGAGGAGATACGCAGTATTTT
>TRBV9|once|-|14|TRBJ2-7
CASSVGKGGYEQCF
TGTGCCAGCAGCGTAGGTAAGGGGGGCTACGAGCAGTGCTTC
>TRBV6-5|few|TRBD1|15|TRBJ1-5
CASSMGQGSNQPQHF
TGTGCCAGCAGTATGGGACAGGGCTCCAATCAGCCCCAGCATTTT
>TRBV2|once|TRBD2|14|TRBJ2-7
CASSVTSGRGEQYF
TGTGCCAGCAGTGTTACTAGCGGGAGAGGCGAGCAGTACTTC
>TRBV6-5|-|TRBD1|15|TRBJ1-2
CASSYAQGSGYGYTF
TGTGCCAGCAGTTACGCACAGGGGAGCGGCTATGGCTACACCTTC
>TRBV6-6|few|-|14|TRBJ2-7
CASTRRQASYEQYF
TGTGCCAGCACCAGACGACAGGCCTCCTACGAGCAGTACTTC
>TRBV14|few|TRBD2|16|TRBJ2-1
CASSLSLAGPQDEQFF
TGTGCCAGCAGCCTTTCTCTAGCGGGCCCGCAGGATGAGCAGTTCTTC
>TRBV9|-|TRBD2|16|TRBJ2-2
CASSDLAGTNTGELFF
TGTGCCAGCAGCGATTTAGCGGGGACGAACACCGGGGAGCTGTTTTTT
>TRBV5-1|-|TRBD2|16|TRBJ2-3
CASSSRLAGGTDTQYF
TGCGCCAGCAGCTCACGACTAGCGGGGGGCACAGATACGCAGTATTTT
>TRBV5-1|-|TRBD2|15|TRBJ2-2
CASFIAGAKTGELFF
TGCGCCAGCTTCATAGCGGGGGCTAAGACCGGGGAGCTGTTTTTT
>TRBV11-2|-|-|14|TRBJ1-1
CASSLLGGGGEAFF
TGTGCCAGCAGCCTCCTGGGCGGGGGCGGCGAAGCTTTCTTT
>TRBV5-4|-|TRBD2|15|TRBJ2-3
CASSLSSGYTDTQYF
TGTGCCAGCAGCTTATCTAGCGGATACACAGATACGCAGTATTTT
>TRBV19|-|TRBD2|14|TRBJ2-2
CASDGAGVTGELFF
TGTGCCAGCGATGGGGCGGGAGTCACCGGGGAGCTGTTTTTT
>TRBV7-2|-|-|11|TRBJ2-5
CASILEGVQYF
TGTGCCAGCATCTTAGAGGGGGTCCAGTACTTC
>TRBV28|few|-|15|TRBJ2-1
CASQTPGTSRIEQFF
TGTGCCAGCCAAACTCCCGGGACTTCACGAATCGAGCAGTTCTTC
>TRBV4-1|medium-sized|TRBD1|13|TRBJ1-4
CASSDRGFEKLFF
TGCGCCAGCAGCGACAGGGGCTTTGAAAAACTGTTTTTT
>TRBV5-6|-|-|13|TRBJ2-7
CASSLTAHYEQYF
TGTGCCAGCAGCTTGACGGCCCACTACGAGCAGTACTTC
>TRBV28|medium-sized|-|13|TRBJ2-7
CASSLGQNYEQYF
TGTGCCAGCAGTTTGGGGCAAAACTACGAGCAGTACTTC
>TRBV29-1|few|TRBD1|12|TRBJ2-7
CSVWTGSYEQYF
TGCAGCGTATGGACAGGCAGCTACGAGCAGTACTTC
>TRBV7-3|-|-|15|TRBJ2-1
CASSLLGASYNEQFF
TGTGCCAGCAGCTTATTAGGGGCCTCCTACAATGAGCAGTTCTTC
>TRBV13|-|-|13|TRBJ2-7
CASSALWGHEQYF
TGTGCCAGCAGCGCCTTATGGGGCCACGAGCAGTACTTC
>TRBV11-2|few|-|11|TRBJ2-7
CASSDSYEQYF
TGTGCCAGCAGCGACAGCTACGAGCAGTACTTC
>TRBV7-6|-|-|14|TRBJ1-2
CASSPTPEPYGYTF
TGTGCCAGCAGCCCGACCCCCGAGCCTTATGGCTACACCTTC
>TRBV11-3|-|-|16|TRBJ2-5
CASSLVVARHGETQYF
TGTGCCAGCAGCTTAGTGGTAGCGCGCCACGGGGAGACCCAGTACTTC
>TRBV6-5|once|-|13|TRBJ1-2
CASSYRELYGYTF
TGTGCCAGCAGTTACCGGGAACTCTATGGCTACACCTTC
>TRBV18|once|TRBD2|15|TRBJ2-7
CASSSRGGFFYEQYF
TGTGCCAGCTCATCTAGGGGAGGGTTCTTCTACGAGCAGTACTTC
>TRBV5-1|-|-|13|TRBJ2-7
CASSLVGPYEQYF
TGCGCCAGCAGCTTGGTCGGGCCCTACGAGCAGTACTTC